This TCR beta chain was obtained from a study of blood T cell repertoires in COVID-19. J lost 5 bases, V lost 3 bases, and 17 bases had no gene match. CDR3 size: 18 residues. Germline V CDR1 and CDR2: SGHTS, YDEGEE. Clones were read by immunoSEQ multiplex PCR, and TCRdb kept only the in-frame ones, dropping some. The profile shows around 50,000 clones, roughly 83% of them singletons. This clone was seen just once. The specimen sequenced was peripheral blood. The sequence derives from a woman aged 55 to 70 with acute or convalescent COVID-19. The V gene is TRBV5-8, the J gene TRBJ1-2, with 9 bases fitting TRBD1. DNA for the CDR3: TGTGCCAGCAGCTCAGCCGGGACAGGGAAATTTATGGGTTATGGCTACACCTTC. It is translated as CASSSAGTGKFMGYGYTF. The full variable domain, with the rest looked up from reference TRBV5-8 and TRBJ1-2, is EAGVTQSPTHLIKTRGQQATLRCSPISGHTSVYWYQQALGLGLQFLLWYDEGEERNRGNFPPRFSGRQFPNYSSELNVNALELEDSALYLCASSSAGTGKFMGYGYTFGSGTRLTVV.